The 12 T cell receptor beta chains below were found in one sample sequenced in a study of CXCR3-negative and CXCR3-positive naive CD8 T cells. 5' RACE that incorporated UMI labels was used to prepare the TRB cDNA libraries. TCRdb reworked the 5' RACE reads into one entry per CDR3 protein, no DNA. This sample's table has about 48,000 distinct CDR3 sequences. The specimen was memory CD8+ T cells from blood. Receptors originate from a human donor in good health. Some clones in this sample may be carry-over from other donors' samples.

The rearrangement links TRBV6-5 to TRBJ2-2; TCRdb gives TRBD1 as the D gene, but with no DNA this cannot be confirmed. The CDR3 totals 15 residues. Germline assignment: CDR1 MNHEY and CDR2 SVGAGI. CDR3 region: CASSYSAGDTGELFF.

V gene TRBV29-1 combines with J gene TRBJ1-2; TCRdb picks TRBD1, but there is no DNA to check that call. The CDR3 is 14 residues long. Germline CDR1 is SQVTM and CDR2 is ANQGSEA. This CDR3 reads CSVVSTGANYGYTF. Combining the CDR3 with reference TRBV29-1 and TRBJ1-2 gives the whole variable domain SAVISQKPSRDICQRGTSLTIQCQVDSQVTMMFWYRQQPGQSLTLIATANQGSEATYESGFVIDKFPISRPNLTFSTLTVSNMSPEDSSIYLCSVVSTGANYGYTFGSGTRLTVV.

The chain carries TRBV7-9 and TRBJ1-1; TCRdb outputs TRBD1, but without DNA this stays unchecked. Germline lookup yields CDR1 SEHNR and CDR2 FQNEAQ (reference sequence). CDR3 size: 15 residues. The CDR3 spells CASSFPLGVSVEAFF. Looking up the rest from reference TRBV7-9 and TRBJ1-1 gives the full variable domain: DTGVSQNPRHKITKRGQNVTFRCDPISEHNRLYWYRQTLGQGPEFLTYFQNEAQLEKSRLLSDRFSAERPKGSFSTLEIQRTEQGDSAMYLCASSFPLGVSVEAFFGQGTRLTVV.

V and J are TRBV6-5 and TRBJ1-1. The length of the CDR3 is 15 residues. Germline CDR1 reads MNHEY; CDR2 reads SVGAGI. CDR3 loop: CASSYPRDGDTEAFF.

V is TRBV6-5 and J is TRBJ1-4; TCRdb selects TRBD1, and the lack of DNA leaves this call unchecked. Germline CDR1 MNHEY, CDR2 SVGAGI. The CDR3 covers 16 residues. The CDR3 spells CASSYSPNRGNEKLFF.

The V and J genes are TRBV12-3 or TRBV12-4 and TRBJ2-5; TCRdb reports TRBD2, a call that lacks DNA to check it against. CDR3 length: 15 residues. CDR3 in amino acids: CASSYPTSGRTTQYF.

V and J are TRBV4-1 and TRBJ2-5; TCRdb reports TRBD1, a call that lacks DNA to check it against. The length of the CDR3 is 13 residues. CDR1 is MGHRA and CDR2 is YSYEKL in the germline V gene. The CDR3 region is CASSQPREETQYF.

The rearrangement joins TRBV21-1 to TRBJ1-4. TRBV21-1 corresponds to a pseudogene. The CDR3 covers 15 residues. The CDR3 here is CASSKCKRSDEKLFF.

The chain recombines TRBV30 with TRBJ1-4. Germline assignment: CDR1 GTSNPN and CDR2 SVGIG (reference sequence). The CDR3 has 13 residues. CDR3 amino acids: CAWNGVTNEKLFF. Supplemented by reference TRBV30 and TRBJ1-4, the full variable domain reads SQTIHQWPATLVQPVGSPLSLECTVEGTSNPNLYWYRQAAGRGLQLLFYSVGIGQISSEVPQNLSASRPQDRQFILSSKKLLLSDSGFYLCAWNGVTNEKLFFGSGTQLSVL.

Measured by frequency, this clonotype is medium-sized. This chain joins TRBV20-1 and TRBJ1-2; there is no DNA to check the TCRdb D call of TRBD1. CDR3 length: 14 residues. In germline, CDR1 is DFQATT, CDR2 SNEGSKA (reference sequence). The CDR3 protein is CSAQSGGRNYGYTF.

The CDR3 sequence: CSARDGGAGGDTGELFF. The chain recombines TRBV20-1 with TRBJ2-2; the D call from TCRdb, TRBD1, cannot be confirmed without DNA. Germline CDR1 is DFQATT and CDR2 is SNEGSKA (reference sequence). This CDR3 has 17 amino acids.

The V call is TRBV25-1, the J call TRBJ2-5; the D call from TCRdb, TRBD1, cannot be confirmed without DNA. From germline, CDR1 is MGHDK and CDR2 SYGVNS. CDR3 length equals 13 residues. CDR3 residues: CASMDLRGETQYF.